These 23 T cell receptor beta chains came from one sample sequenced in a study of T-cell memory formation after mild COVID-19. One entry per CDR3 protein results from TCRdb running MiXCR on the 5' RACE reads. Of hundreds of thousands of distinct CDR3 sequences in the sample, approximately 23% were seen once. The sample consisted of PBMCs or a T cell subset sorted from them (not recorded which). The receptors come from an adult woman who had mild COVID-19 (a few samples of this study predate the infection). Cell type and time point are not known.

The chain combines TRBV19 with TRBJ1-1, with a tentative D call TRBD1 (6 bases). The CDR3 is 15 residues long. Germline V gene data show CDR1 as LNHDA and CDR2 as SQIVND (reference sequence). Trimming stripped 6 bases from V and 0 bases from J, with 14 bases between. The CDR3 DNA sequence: TGTGCCAGTAGACCGCCCACAGGGATGAACACTGAAGCTTTCTTT. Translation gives CASRPPTGMNTEAFF.

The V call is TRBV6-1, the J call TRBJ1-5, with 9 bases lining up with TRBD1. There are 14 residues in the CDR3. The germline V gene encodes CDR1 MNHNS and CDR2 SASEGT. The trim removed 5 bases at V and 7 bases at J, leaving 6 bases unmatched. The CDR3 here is CASSRQGGLQPQHF. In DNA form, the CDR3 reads TGTGCCAGCAGTCGACAGGGGGGTCTACAGCCCCAGCATTTT.

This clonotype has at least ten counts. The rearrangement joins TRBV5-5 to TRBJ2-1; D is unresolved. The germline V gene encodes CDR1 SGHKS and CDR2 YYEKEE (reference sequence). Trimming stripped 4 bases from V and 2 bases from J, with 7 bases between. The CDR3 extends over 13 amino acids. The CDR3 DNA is TGTGCCAGCAGCCTGAACACCTACAATGAGCAGTTCTTC. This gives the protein CASSLNTYNEQFF.

The DNA for the CDR3 is TGCGCCAGCAGCCAGGGCCCAGGCGGGAGGAGCACAGATACGCAGTATTTT. Residues: CASSQGPGGRSTDTQYF. The rearrangement links TRBV4-3 to TRBJ2-3, with 8 bases fitting TRBD2. The CDR3 loop spans 17 amino acids. Per the germline V gene, CDR1 is LGHNA and CDR2 is YSLEER. V trimming: 3 bases; J trimming: 0 bases; junction bases outside the gene matches: 8.

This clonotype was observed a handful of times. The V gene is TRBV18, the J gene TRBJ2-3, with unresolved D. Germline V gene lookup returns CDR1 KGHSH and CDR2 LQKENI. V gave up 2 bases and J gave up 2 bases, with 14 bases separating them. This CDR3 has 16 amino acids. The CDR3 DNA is TGTGCCAGCTCACCAGGAGTAGCTCAAACCACAGATACGCAGTATTTT. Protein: CASSPGVAQTTDTQYF.

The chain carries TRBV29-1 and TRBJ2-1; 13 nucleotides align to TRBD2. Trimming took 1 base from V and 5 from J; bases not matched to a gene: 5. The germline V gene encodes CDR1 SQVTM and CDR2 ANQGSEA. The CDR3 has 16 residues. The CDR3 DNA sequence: TGCAGCGTTGAAGGGACTAGCGGGAGAGCCCACAATGAGCAGTTCTTC. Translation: CSVEGTSGRAHNEQFF.

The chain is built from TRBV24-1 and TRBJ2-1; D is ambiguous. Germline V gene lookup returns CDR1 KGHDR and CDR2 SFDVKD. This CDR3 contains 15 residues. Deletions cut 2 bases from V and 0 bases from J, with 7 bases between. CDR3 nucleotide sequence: TGTGCCACCAGTGATTGGCAGAGCTCCTACAATGAGCAGTTCTTC. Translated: CATSDWQSSYNEQFF.

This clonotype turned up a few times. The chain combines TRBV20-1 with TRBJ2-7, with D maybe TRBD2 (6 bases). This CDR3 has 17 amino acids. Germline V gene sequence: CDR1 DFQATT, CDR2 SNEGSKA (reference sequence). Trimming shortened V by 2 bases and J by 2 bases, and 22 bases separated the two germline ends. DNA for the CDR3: TGCAGTGCTAGATCACCTGAACCGCGGCGGGGAACCTACGAGCAGTACTTC. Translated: CSARSPEPRRGTYEQYF.

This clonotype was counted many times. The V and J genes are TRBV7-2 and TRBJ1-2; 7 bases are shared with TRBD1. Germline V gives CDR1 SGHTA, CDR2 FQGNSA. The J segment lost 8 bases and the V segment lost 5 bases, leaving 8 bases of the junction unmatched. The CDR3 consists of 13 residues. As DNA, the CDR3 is TGTGCCAGCAGCCTTGGACAGGTTGGAGGCTACACCTTC. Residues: CASSLGQVGGYTF.

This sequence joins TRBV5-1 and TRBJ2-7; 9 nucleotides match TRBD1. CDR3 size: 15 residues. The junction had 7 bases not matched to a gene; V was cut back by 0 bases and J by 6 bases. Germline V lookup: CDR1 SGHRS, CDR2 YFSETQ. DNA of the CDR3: TGCGCCAGCAGCTTGGCCTCCGGGACAGGGATCGAGCAGTACTTC. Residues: CASSLASGTGIEQYF.

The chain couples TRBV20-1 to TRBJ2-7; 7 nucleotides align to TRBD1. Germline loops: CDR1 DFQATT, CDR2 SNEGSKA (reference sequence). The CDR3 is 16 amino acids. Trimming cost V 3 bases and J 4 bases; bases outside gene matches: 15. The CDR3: CSARNDYRGLAYEQYF. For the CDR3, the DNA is TGCAGTGCTAGGAACGATTACAGGGGTTTGGCTTACGAGCAGTACTTC.

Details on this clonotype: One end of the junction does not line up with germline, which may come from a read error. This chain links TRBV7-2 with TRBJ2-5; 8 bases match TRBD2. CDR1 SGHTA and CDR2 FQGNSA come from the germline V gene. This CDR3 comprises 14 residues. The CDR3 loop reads CDSSLAGRHETQYF. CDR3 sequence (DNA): TGTGACAGCAGCTTAGCGGGACGTCACGAGACCCAGTACTTC.

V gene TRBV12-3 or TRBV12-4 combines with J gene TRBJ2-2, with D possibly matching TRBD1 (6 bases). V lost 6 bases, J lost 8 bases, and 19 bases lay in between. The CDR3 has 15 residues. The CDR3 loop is CASRRRGPTEGELFF. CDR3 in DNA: TGTGCCAGCAGACGCAGGGGACCTACGGAAGGGGAGCTGTTTTTT.

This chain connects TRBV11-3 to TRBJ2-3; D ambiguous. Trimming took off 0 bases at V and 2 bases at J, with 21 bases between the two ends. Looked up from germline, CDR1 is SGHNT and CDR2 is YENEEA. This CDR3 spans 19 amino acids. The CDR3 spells CASSLDPGRARLPTDTQYF. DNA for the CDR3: TGTGCCAGCAGCTTAGATCCCGGGCGAGCGCGCCTTCCCACAGATACGCAGTATTTT.

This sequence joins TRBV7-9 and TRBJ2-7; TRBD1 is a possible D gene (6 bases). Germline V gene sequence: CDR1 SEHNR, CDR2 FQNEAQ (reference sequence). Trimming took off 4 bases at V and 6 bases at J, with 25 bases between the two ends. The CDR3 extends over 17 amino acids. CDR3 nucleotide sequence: TGTGCCAGCAGCTCCCGAACCGGGCGACAGGATTCAGGCGAGCAGTACTTC. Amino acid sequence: CASSSRTGRQDSGEQYF.

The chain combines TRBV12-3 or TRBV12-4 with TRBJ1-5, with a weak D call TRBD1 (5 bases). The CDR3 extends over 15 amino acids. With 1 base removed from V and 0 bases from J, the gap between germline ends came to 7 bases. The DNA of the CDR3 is TGTGCCAGCAGTTTAGGGGGCCCTAGCAATCAGCCCCAGCATTTT. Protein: CASSLGGPSNQPQHF.

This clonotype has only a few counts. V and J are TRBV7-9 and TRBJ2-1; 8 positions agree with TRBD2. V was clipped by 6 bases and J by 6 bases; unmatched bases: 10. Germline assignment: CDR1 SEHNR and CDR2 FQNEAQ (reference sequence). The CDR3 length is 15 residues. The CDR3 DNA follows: TGTGCCAGCAGAGGTTTGAGCGGGGGACTCAATGAGCAGTTCTTC. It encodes CASRGLSGGLNEQFF.

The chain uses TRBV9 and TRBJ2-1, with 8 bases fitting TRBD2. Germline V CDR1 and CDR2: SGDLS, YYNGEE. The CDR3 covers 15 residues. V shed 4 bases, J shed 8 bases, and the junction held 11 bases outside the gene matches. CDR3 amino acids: CASSRSGRYIDEQFF. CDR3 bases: TGTGCCAGCAGCCGGAGCGGGAGATATATCGATGAGCAGTTCTTC.

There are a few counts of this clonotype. CDR3: CASSLMDRGREQYF. The CDR3 DNA is TGTGCCAGCAGCTTAATGGACAGGGGGCGCGAGCAGTACTTC. The chain joins TRBV7-2 to TRBJ2-7; TRBD1 agrees at 11 bases. Germline V gives CDR1 SGHTA, CDR2 FQGNSA. CDR3 length equals 14 residues. The trim removed 2 bases at V and 6 bases at J, leaving 3 bases unmatched.

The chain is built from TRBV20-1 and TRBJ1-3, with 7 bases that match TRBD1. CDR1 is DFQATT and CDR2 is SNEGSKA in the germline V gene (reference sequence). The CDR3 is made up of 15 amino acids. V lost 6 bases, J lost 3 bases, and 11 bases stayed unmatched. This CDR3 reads CSATYRQGGGNTIYF. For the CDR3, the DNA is TGCAGTGCAACATACCGACAGGGAGGTGGAAACACCATATATTTT.

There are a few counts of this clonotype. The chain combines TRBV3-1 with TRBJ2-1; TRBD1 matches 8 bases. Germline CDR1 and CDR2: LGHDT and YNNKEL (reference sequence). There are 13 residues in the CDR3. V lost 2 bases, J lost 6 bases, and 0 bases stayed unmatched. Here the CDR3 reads CASSQTGGNEQFF. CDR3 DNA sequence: TGTGCCAGCAGCCAAACAGGGGGCAATGAGCAGTTCTTC.

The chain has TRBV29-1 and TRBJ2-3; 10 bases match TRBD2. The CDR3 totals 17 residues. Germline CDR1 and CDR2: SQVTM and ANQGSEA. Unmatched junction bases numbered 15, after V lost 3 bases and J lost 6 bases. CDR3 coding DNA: TGCAGCGTTGATCCCCATGCCAGCGGGGGGGTGGTGGATACGCAGTATTTT. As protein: CSVDPHASGGVVDTQYF.

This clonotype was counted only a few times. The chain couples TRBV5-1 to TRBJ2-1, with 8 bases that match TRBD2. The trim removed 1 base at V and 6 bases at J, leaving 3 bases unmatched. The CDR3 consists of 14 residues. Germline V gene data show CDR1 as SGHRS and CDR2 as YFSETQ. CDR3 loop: CASSLTGTSNEQFF. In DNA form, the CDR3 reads TGCGCCAGCAGCTTGACCGGGACTAGCAATGAGCAGTTCTTC.